The clone carrying this T cell receptor (beta chain) was counted between two and nine times. Its antigen is not known. Barcoded TCR alpha and TCR beta cDNA libraries with UMIs came from 5'RACE using constant-segment primers. TCRdb called the 5' RACE reads again in MiXCR, with one record for every CDR3 protein. The table shows fewer than 250,000 distinct CDR3 sequences, with roughly a tenth occurring only once. The data are from a study of T-cell memory formation after mild COVID-19. About the study: TCR clustering was largely donor specific.

The germline V and J ends were trimmed by 4 bases and 5 bases, with 11 bases remaining between them. The CDR3 covers 13 residues. Germline CDR1 is MNHEY and CDR2 is SMNVEV (reference sequence). Findings and limits, study-wide: Clones that contracted clustered mainly in CM and EM if CD4+ and in EMRA if CD8+.

The sequencing sample was made of PBMCs or a T cell subset sorted from them (not recorded which). This receptor was identified in a man between 18 and 29 years old who had mild COVID-19 (a few samples of this study predate the infection). Cell type and time point are not known. The rearrangement uses TRBV27 and TRBJ2-5, with a possible D match to TRBD2 (5 bases). DNA of the CDR3: TGTGCCAGCAGTTCGAGGGCGCGTGAGACCCAGTACTTC. This codes for CASSSRARETQYF.